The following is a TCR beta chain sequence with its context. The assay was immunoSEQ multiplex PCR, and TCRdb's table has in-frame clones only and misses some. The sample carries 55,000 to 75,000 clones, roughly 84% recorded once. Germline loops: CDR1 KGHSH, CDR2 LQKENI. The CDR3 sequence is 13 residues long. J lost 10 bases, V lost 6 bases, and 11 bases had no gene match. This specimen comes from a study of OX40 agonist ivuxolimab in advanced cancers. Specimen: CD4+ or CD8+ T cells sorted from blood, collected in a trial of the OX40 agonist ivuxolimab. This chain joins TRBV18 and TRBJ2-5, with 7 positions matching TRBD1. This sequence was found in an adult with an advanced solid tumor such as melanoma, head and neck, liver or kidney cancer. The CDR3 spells CASSHDRVSNQYF. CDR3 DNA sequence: TGTGCCAGCTCGCACGACAGGGTCTCGAACCAGTACTTC.